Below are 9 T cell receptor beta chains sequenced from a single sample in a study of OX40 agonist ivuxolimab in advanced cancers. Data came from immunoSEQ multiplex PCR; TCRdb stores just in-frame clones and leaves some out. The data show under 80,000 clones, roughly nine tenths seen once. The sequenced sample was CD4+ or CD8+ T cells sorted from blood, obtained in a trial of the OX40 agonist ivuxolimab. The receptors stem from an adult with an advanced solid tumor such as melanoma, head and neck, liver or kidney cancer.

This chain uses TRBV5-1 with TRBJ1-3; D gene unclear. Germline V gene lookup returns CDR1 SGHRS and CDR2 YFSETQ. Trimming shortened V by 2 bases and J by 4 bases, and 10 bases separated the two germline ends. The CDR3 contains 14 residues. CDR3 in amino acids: CASSFTSLGNTIYF. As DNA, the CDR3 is TGCGCCAGCAGCTTTACGAGTCTAGGAAACACCATATATTTT.

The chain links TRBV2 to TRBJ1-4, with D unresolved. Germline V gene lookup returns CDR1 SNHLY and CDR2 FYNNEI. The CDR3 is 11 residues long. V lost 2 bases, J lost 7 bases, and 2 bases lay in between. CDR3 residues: CASSESEKLFF. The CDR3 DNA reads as TGTGCCAGCAGTGAAAGTGAAAAACTGTTTTTT.

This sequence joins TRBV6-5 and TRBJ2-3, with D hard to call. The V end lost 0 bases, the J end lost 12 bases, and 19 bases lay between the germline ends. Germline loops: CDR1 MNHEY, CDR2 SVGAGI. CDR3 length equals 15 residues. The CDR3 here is CASSYSHGPSQIQYF. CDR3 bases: TGTGCCAGCAGTTACTCTCACGGACCTTCACAGATACAGTATTTT.

CDR3 sequence reads: CASPRGGQGSGYTF. The CDR3 nucleotides are TGTGCCAGCCCTCGGGGGGGGCAGGGAAGCGGCTACACCTTC. The chain is built from TRBV2 and TRBJ1-2; a weak D match, TRBD1 (6 bases). Germline assignment: CDR1 SNHLY and CDR2 FYNNEI. Between the trimmed V and J ends, which lost 8 bases and 8 bases, there was a span of 21 bases. This CDR3 has 14 amino acids.

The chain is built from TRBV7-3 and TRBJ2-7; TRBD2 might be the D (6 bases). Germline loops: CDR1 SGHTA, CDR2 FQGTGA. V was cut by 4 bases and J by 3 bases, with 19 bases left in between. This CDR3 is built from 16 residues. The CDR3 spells CASSSIGTPNVYEQYF. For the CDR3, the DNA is TGTGCCAGCAGCTCGATTGGGACTCCGAACGTCTACGAGCAGTACTTC.

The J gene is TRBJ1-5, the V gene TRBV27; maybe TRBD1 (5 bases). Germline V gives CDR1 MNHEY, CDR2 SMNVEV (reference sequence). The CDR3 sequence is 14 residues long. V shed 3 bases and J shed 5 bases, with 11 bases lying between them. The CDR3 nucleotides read TGTGCCAGCAGTTTCGGGGGGTCGGATCAGCCCCAGCATTTT. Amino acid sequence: CASSFGGSDQPQHF.

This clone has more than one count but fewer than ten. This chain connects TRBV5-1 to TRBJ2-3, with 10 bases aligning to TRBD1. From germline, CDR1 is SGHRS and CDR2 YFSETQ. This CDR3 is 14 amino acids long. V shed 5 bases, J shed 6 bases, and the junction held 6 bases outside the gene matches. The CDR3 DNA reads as TGCGCCAGCAGACCGACAGGGGGCAGCGATACGCAGTATTTT. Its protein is CASRPTGGSDTQYF.

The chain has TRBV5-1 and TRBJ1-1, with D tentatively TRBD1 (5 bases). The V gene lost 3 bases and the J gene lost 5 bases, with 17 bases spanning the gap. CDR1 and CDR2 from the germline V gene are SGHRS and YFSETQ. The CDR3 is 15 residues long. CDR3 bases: TGCGCCAGCAGCTCACCTTCGGGCGGGGGGACTGAAGCTTTCTTT. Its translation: CASSSPSGGGTEAFF.

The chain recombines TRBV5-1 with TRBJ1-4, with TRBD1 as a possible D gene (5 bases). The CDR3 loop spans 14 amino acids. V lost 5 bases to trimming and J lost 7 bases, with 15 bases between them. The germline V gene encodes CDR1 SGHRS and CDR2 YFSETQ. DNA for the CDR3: TGCGCCAGCAGTCCCGGGACCCCCGGTGAAAAACTGTTTTTT. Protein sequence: CASSPGTPGEKLFF.